Listed below are T cell receptor beta chains from one sample, sequenced in a study of human T cells and chemical hapten exposure. TCRdb analysed the RACE reads with MiXCR anew, one entry per CDR3 protein. The sample yields approximately 320,000 distinct CDR3 sequences, roughly 6% seen once. Source: whole blood, taken in connection with sensitization to the hapten diphenylcyclopropenone (DPC). The receptors originated from a young woman with alopecia areata. Some clones in this sample may be carry-over from other donors' samples. Both conserved end residues are part of each CDR3. The D gene is left open where the match is weak. The size entry is marked missing in some rows and otherwise reads once, few, many or a size class.

TRBJ1-4 many TRBD1 TRBV4-1 CASSQDPLRGGEKLFF TGCGCCAGCAGCCAAGATCCTCTCAGGGGGGGGGAAAAACTGTTTTTT
TRBJ2-3 . . TRBV11-3 CASSLDEGGTQYF TGTGCCAGCAGCTTAGATGAGGGAGGTACGCAGTATTTT
TRBJ1-2 . . TRBV20-1 CSARDAWGGYTF TGCAGTGCTAGAGATGCGTGGGGTGGCTACACCTTC
TRBJ2-7 . . TRBV6-6 CASSYSTGYLVYEQYF TGTGCCAGCAGTTACTCGACTGGGTATCTAGTCTACGAGCAGTACTTC
TRBJ2-7 . . TRBV10-3 CAISESVGNSYEQYF TGTGCCATCAGTGAGTCGGTAGGCAACTCCTACGAGCAGTACTTC
TRBJ2-5 . . TRBV7-9 CASSSWRRGGETQYF TGTGCCAGCAGTTCGTGGAGGAGGGGCGGAGAGACCCAGTACTTC
TRBJ1-2 . . TRBV27 CASSPNADWNYGYTF TGTGCCAGCAGTCCTAACGCCGACTGGAACTATGGCTACACCTTC
TRBJ2-7 . TRBD1 TRBV7-6 CASSLYPLQGYEQYF TGTGCCAGCAGCTTATACCCCTTACAGGGGTACGAGCAGTACTTC
TRBJ2-3 many TRBD1 TRBV20-1 CSASGDSRSTDTQYF TGCAGTGCTAGCGGGGACAGTAGATCCACAGATACGCAGTATTTT
TRBJ1-2 few . TRBV4-1 CASSQGTGWSNYGYTF TGCGCCAGCAGCCAAGGTACAGGGTGGAGTAACTATGGCTACACCTTC
TRBJ1-4 few . TRBV7-2 CASSYGGNNEKLFF TGTGCCAGCAGCTACGGGGGGAATAATGAAAAACTGTTTTTT
TRBJ2-3 many . TRBV5-1 CASSPVGSSTDTQYF TGCGCCAGCAGCCCAGTTGGTTCAAGCACAGATACGCAGTATTTT
TRBJ1-2 many TRBD1 TRBV10-3 CAITQAGQGNGYTF TGTGCCATCACCCAGGCGGGACAGGGGAATGGCTACACCTTC
TRBJ1-2 many . TRBV9 CASSVDWSGSGYTF TGTGCCAGCAGCGTAGACTGGAGCGGGAGTGGCTACACCTTC
TRBJ1-1 . TRBD1 TRBV18 CASSVELSATGGEAFF TGTGCCAGCTCCGTAGAATTGTCCGCGACAGGGGGCGAAGCTTTCTTT
TRBJ2-3 many TRBD2 TRBV27 CASSPRGAGGLTDTQYF TGTGCCAGCAGTCCGCGGGGAGCGGGGGGGCTGACAGATACGCAGTATTTT
TRBJ2-3 few TRBD2 TRBV29-1 CSVRHSGTSGGTDTQYF TGCAGCGTTCGACACTCCGGGACTAGCGGGGGCACAGATACGCAGTATTTT
TRBJ1-2 few . TRBV29-1 CSVETGFYGYTF TGCAGCGTTGAAACAGGCTTCTATGGCTACACCTTC
TRBJ2-3 . TRBD2 TRBV20-1 CSAKPGLAERDTQYF TGCAGTGCCAAGCCGGGACTAGCGGAGAGAGATACGCAGTATTTT
TRBJ2-3 many . TRBV6-2/TRBV6-3 CASSYSPRGQYF TGTGCCAGCAGTTACTCCCCCCGAGGGCAGTATTTT
TRBJ2-3 . TRBD2 TRBV10-3 CAISGLAIQGTQYF TGTGCCATCAGTGGACTAGCTATTCAGGGTACGCAGTATTTT
TRBJ2-7 . . TRBV11-2 CASSLIGGSGEQYF TGTGCCAGCAGCTTGATCGGGGGCTCGGGCGAGCAGTACTTC
TRBJ2-3 few TRBD1 TRBV6-6 CASSRDREAHTQYF TGTGCCAGCAGTCGGGACAGGGAGGCCCATACGCAGTATTTT
TRBJ1-1 many . TRBV5-1 CASSSDDGSPEAFF TGCGCCAGCAGCTCAGATGACGGGAGCCCTGAAGCTTTCTTT
TRBJ1-4 many . TRBV12-3/TRBV12-4 CASSHRLLGEEKLFF TGTGCCAGCAGTCACAGGTTATTAGGGGAAGAAAAACTGTTTTTT
TRBJ1-2 . . TRBV6-5 CASSLVGEDGYTF TGTGCCAGCAGTCTCGTGGGGGAGGATGGCTACACCTTC
TRBJ2-3 few . TRBV9 CASSPLWRTTDTQYF TGTGCCAGCAGCCCCCTATGGCGGACCACAGATACGCAGTATTTT
TRBJ1-4 . TRBD1 TRBV27 CASTDRGRNEKLFF TGTGCCAGCACCGACAGGGGGCGGAATGAAAAACTGTTTTTT
TRBJ2-3 many TRBD2 TRBV9 CASSASGGVRGDTQYF TGTGCCAGCAGCGCGAGCGGGGGGGTTCGTGGAGATACGCAGTATTTT
TRBJ2-3 . TRBD1 TRBV7-9 CASNVRDRSGDTQYF TGTGCCAGCAACGTCCGGGACAGGTCCGGCGATACGCAGTATTTT
TRBJ2-5 many TRBD1 TRBV5-4 CASSLGQGPQETQYF TGTGCCAGCAGCTTGGGACAGGGGCCCCAAGAGACCCAGTACTTC
TRBJ1-2 few . TRBV7-2 CASSSASLIGYTF TGTGCCAGCAGTTCGGCCTCCTTAATTGGCTACACCTTC
TRBJ2-7 many TRBD1 TRBV4-3 CASSQEPMGQAGEQYF TGCGCCAGCAGCCAAGAACCAATGGGACAGGCCGGCGAGCAGTACTTC
TRBJ1-1 many . TRBV6-2/TRBV6-3 CASSSFLNTEAFF TGTGCCAGCAGTTCTTTTCTGAACACTGAAGCTTTCTTT
TRBJ2-7 . . TRBV6-2/TRBV6-3 CASSFTTDGSQTSYEQYF TGTGCCAGCAGTTTCACCACCGACGGGAGTCAGACCTCCTACGAGCAGTACTTC
TRBJ2-1 many . TRBV5-1 CASRGGASFNEQFF TGCGCCAGCAGAGGTGGGGCTTCCTTCAATGAGCAGTTCTTC
TRBJ2-5 . TRBD2 TRBV6-2/TRBV6-3 CASTDPRTSRGTKTQYF TGTGCCAGCACCGACCCCCGGACTAGCCGGGGCACGAAGACCCAGTACTTC
TRBJ2-6 few . TRBV12-3/TRBV12-4 CASSLGQKSSGANVLTF TGTGCCAGCAGTTTAGGGCAGAAGAGTTCTGGGGCCAACGTCCTGACTTTC
TRBJ2-1 many . TRBV27 CASQLRGGYNEQFF TGTGCCAGTCAACTGAGGGGGGGATACAATGAGCAGTTCTTC
TRBJ1-2 many . TRBV20-1 CSCTGGLYGYTF TGCAGTTGCACTGGGGGGCTTTATGGCTACACCTTC
TRBJ2-5 . TRBD1 TRBV6-5 CASSRDSYSQETQYF TGTGCCAGCAGCCGGGACAGCTATAGCCAAGAGACCCAGTACTTC
TRBJ1-5 many TRBD1 TRBV12-5 CASGTGEQPQHF TGTGCTAGTGGGACAGGGGAACAGCCCCAGCATTTT
TRBJ2-3 few TRBD2 TRBV6-5 CASSTPTSGGAGTQYF TGTGCCAGCAGTACTCCGACTAGCGGGGGGGCCGGTACGCAGTATTTT
TRBJ2-1 . . TRBV5-1 CASSLASRTPSYNEQFF TGCGCCAGCAGCTTGGCGTCAAGGACTCCCTCCTACAATGAGCAGTTCTTC
TRBJ2-3 many TRBD1 TRBV2 CASSQGVYSGTDTQYF TGTGCCAGCAGCCAGGGGGTGTATTCTGGCACAGATACGCAGTATTTT
TRBJ1-3 . . TRBV3-1 CASSQVGGRGASGNTIYF TGTGCCAGCAGCCAAGTCGGGGGTCGCGGCGCCTCTGGAAACACCATATATTTT
TRBJ2-3 few TRBD2 TRBV12-3/TRBV12-4 CATGRTSGTTDTQYF TGTGCCACCGGACGGACTAGCGGGACCACAGATACGCAGTATTTT
TRBJ1-6 many . TRBV12-5 CASGLLPAGNSPLHF TGTGCTAGTGGTCTTCTACCGGCGGGGAATTCACCCCTCCACTTT
TRBJ2-1 few TRBD2 TRBV5-4 CASSLALLAGGQSSNEQFF TGTGCCAGCAGCTTAGCCCTCCTAGCGGGGGGGCAATCGTCCAATGAGCAGTTCTTC
TRBJ2-7 . . TRBV6-5 CASRGIGGPYEQYF TGTGCCAGCAGAGGGATCGGAGGGCCCTACGAGCAGTACTTC
TRBJ1-2 . . TRBV28 CASSLYEASYTF TGTGCCAGCAGTCTGTATGAGGCTAGTTACACCTTC
TRBJ2-1 . . TRBV7-6 CASSGGGPNEQFF TGTGCCAGCAGCGGGGGGGGGCCGAATGAGCAGTTCTTC
TRBJ1-6 many TRBD1 TRBV5-1 CASSLSQGANSPLHF TGCGCCAGCAGCTTGTCACAGGGGGCTAATTCACCCCTCCACTTT
TRBJ1-1 . TRBD1 TRBV4-3 CASSSSSGTGRAFF TGCGCCAGCAGTTCGAGTTCCGGGACAGGGAGGGCTTTCTTT
TRBJ1-4 many . TRBV12-3/TRBV12-4 CASRSRTQTNNEKLFF TGTGCCAGCAGGTCCCGGACACAGACGAATAATGAAAAACTGTTTTTT